This T cell receptor (beta chain) stems from a study of blood T cell repertoires in COVID-19. Across the whole study: Researchers got acute and convalescent COVID-19 samples from the United States, Italy and Spain.

Per the study methods: Amplification of reference gene primers was used by the study to estimate nucleated cell counts. The data were produced by immunoSEQ multiplex PCR, yet TCRdb's version contains in-frame clones alone and is incomplete. V and J calls and clone size are copied from that table; D and trimming were computed from the DNA. The data contain fewer than 350,000 clones, 85% of them singletons. V shed 4 bases and J 1 base; nucleotides not matched to a gene: 9. The germline V gene has CDR1 ENHRY and CDR2 SYGVKD. The CDR3 is 17 amino acids. The J gene is TRBJ1-2, the V gene TRBV10-3; 10 positions agree with TRBD1. Material: peripheral blood. This TCR derives from a woman aged 45-59 years with active or convalescent COVID-19. The CDR3 sequence: CAISVGIGDRGNYGYTF. The CDR3 region has the DNA TGTGCCATCAGTGTTGGAATCGGGGACAGGGGTAACTATGGCTACACCTTC.